Listed here are 21 T cell receptor beta chains from one sample, sequenced in a study of vaccination and CD4 T cells after COVID-19. The antigens for these receptors are not known. With the Oncomine TCR Beta short-read assay, DNA from cultured CD4+ T cells was sequenced. TCRdb called the PCR reads again in MiXCR, with one record for every CDR3 protein. The sample lists around 6,800 distinct CDR3 sequences; roughly two fifths were seen once. Treatment in this sample: roughly 11-day PBMC culture with coronavirus spike peptide pools or control peptides (ViraFEST assay). An unexposed donor provided the CD4+ T cells, which were collected before the COVID-19 pandemic (2011-2018). The sample taken for sequencing was CD4+ T cells from blood, cultured in vitro. The receptors come from a human donor in good health.

Within the sample, this clonotype is large. This rearrangement joins TRBV7-7 to TRBJ2-6; TRBD2 aligns across 11 bases. This CDR3 contains 16 residues. Germline CDR1 and CDR2: SSHAT and FNYEAQ (reference sequence). The CDR3 loop reads CASGRDGASGANVLTF. In DNA form, the CDR3 reads TGTGCTAGCGGGAGGGACGGGGCCTCTGGGGCCAACGTCCTGACTTTC.

The J gene is TRBJ2-1, the V gene TRBV20-1; D remains unclear. The CDR3 extends over 14 amino acids. Germline values: CDR1 DFQATT, CDR2 SNEGSKA (reference sequence). The ends were cut back, 5 bases at V and 1 base at J, with 12 bases in the middle. CDR3 in DNA: TGCAGTGCTTGGCGGAGCCATTCCTACAATGAGCAGTTCTTC. Amino acids: CSAWRSHSYNEQFF.

V usage is TRBV7-9 and J usage is TRBJ2-1; 12 bases line up with TRBD2. Germline V lookup: CDR1 SEHNR, CDR2 FQNEAQ (reference sequence). After removal of 6 bases from V and 8 bases from J, the junction contained 14 bases not matched to a gene. The CDR3 spans 17 residues. The CDR3 bases are TGTGCCAGCAGTTCGGGCGCTAGCGGGGGGGCCTTCGATGAGCAGTTCTTC. It yields the protein CASSSGASGGAFDEQFF.

This chain links TRBV20-1 with TRBJ1-5; possible D gene TRBD1, 5 bases. CDR1 and CDR2 (germline): DFQATT, SNEGSKA (reference sequence). The ends were cut back, 4 bases at V and 0 bases at J, with 7 bases in the middle. CDR3 length: 13 amino acids. This CDR3 is CSAKGDSNQPQHF. For the CDR3, the DNA is TGCAGTGCTAAAGGGGATAGCAATCAGCCCCAGCATTTT.

This clonotype was recorded a few times. The chain combines TRBV7-2 with TRBJ1-6; D may be TRBD1 (5 bases). Germline lookup yields CDR1 SGHTA and CDR2 FQGNSA. The ends were cut back, 2 bases at V and 5 bases at J, with 10 bases in the middle. This CDR3 contains 15 residues. The CDR3 here is CASSLRTRDNSPLHF. The CDR3 nucleotides are TGTGCCAGCAGCTTAAGGACACGCGATAATTCACCCCTCCACTTT.

In its sample, this clonotype was seen a few times. The genes are TRBV6-1 and TRBJ1-1; D remains unclear. V shed 7 bases and J shed 8 bases, with 11 bases lying between them. Germline lookup yields CDR1 MNHNS and CDR2 SASEGT. This CDR3 is built from 11 residues. For the CDR3, the DNA is TGTGCCAGCACCGCCGTAGGCGAAGCTTTCTTT. This encodes CASTAVGEAFF.

In the case of this clonotype: The junction departs from germline at one end; a sequencing error may be responsible. The chain couples TRBV5-1 to TRBJ2-5; 7 bases are a match to TRBD1. CDR1 is SGHRS, CDR2 YFSETQ, per germline. The CDR3 covers 14 residues. The CDR3 DNA reads as TGCGCCAGCAGCTTGGTAGGGGGCCAAGGGACCCAGTACTTC. It yields the protein CASSLVGGQGTQYF.

V usage is TRBV9 and J usage is TRBJ1-1; 7 bases fit TRBD1. The germline V gene has CDR1 SGDLS and CDR2 YYNGEE. The CDR3 runs to 12 residues. Unmatched junction bases numbered 5, after V lost 4 bases and J lost 8 bases. Here the CDR3 reads CASSRQGSEAFF. The DNA of the CDR3 is TGTGCCAGCAGCCGACAGGGCTCGGAAGCTTTCTTT.

This chain uses TRBV18 with TRBJ2-7, with TRBD1 identical over 7 bases. CDR1 KGHSH and CDR2 LQKENI come from the germline V gene. With 8 bases clipped from V and 3 bases from J, the junction kept 7 bases outside the gene matches. The CDR3 totals 13 residues. As DNA, the CDR3 is TGTGCCAGCGGACGAGGACAGGACTACGAGCAGTACTTC. Protein sequence: CASGRGQDYEQYF.

The chain uses TRBV18 and TRBJ1-1; D is possibly TRBD1 (6 bases). The CDR3 is 13 amino acids. The V gene's germline CDR1 is KGHSH and CDR2 LQKENI. V lost 6 bases to trimming and J lost 7 bases, with 15 bases between them. This CDR3 is CASSLGQSFEAFF. As DNA, the CDR3 is TGTGCCAGCTCTCTTGGACAGTCGTTTGAAGCTTTCTTT.

The chain links TRBV19 to TRBJ2-5; D remains unclear. Deletions cut 5 bases from V and 4 bases from J, with 8 bases between. Germline V gives CDR1 LNHDA, CDR2 SQIVND (reference sequence). CDR3 length: 12 residues. The CDR3 coding sequence is TGTGCCAGTAGTTCATCAGGAGAGACCCAGTACTTC. Translation: CASSSSGETQYF.

The rearrangement links TRBV18 to TRBJ2-3, with TRBD1 matching over 7 bases. Trimming removed 1 base from V and 6 bases from J; junction bases left unmatched: 7. Germline-derived CDR1 and CDR2 are KGHSH and LQKENI. This CDR3 contains 15 residues. The CDR3 DNA is TGTGCCAGCTCACCACAGGGGGCCTCGGGGGATACGCAGTATTTT. Amino acid sequence: CASSPQGASGDTQYF.

V usage is TRBV24-1 and J usage is TRBJ2-5; perhaps TRBD2 as D (6 bases). The CDR3 length is 13 residues. Trimming removed 3 bases at V and 3 bases at J, with 7 bases between. The germline V gene encodes CDR1 KGHDR and CDR2 SFDVKD. The CDR3, as DNA: TGTGCCACCAGTGATGGCGGGGAAGAGACCCAGTACTTC. Residues: CATSDGGEETQYF.

The genes are TRBV12-3 or TRBV12-4 and TRBJ2-7; D might be TRBD1 (6 bases). The CDR3 loop spans 13 amino acids. Trimming pared 8 bases from V and 3 bases from J, leaving 14 bases between. The CDR3 region is CASQKTGGYEQYF. The CDR3 bases are TGTGCCAGCCAAAAGACAGGAGGCTACGAGCAGTACTTC.

This chain uses TRBV20-1 with TRBJ1-1; perhaps TRBD1 as D (6 bases). CDR1 is DFQATT, CDR2 SNEGSKA, per germline (reference sequence). V lost 6 bases, J lost 1 base, and 12 bases lay in between. CDR3 length: 13 amino acids. CDR3 nucleotides: TGCAGTGCCCGACGGGGACAGAACACTGAAGCTTTCTTT. It specifies CSARRGQNTEAFF.

This clonotype was seen only a few times. V is TRBV10-1 and J is TRBJ2-2, with 11 bases identical to TRBD1. Germline CDR1 and CDR2: WNHNN and SYGVQD (reference sequence). This CDR3 has 15 amino acids. After removal of 7 bases from V and 4 bases from J, the junction contained 5 bases not matched to a gene. The CDR3 loop is CASNRTGGCTGELFF. Here the CDR3 DNA reads TGCGCCAGCAACAGGACAGGGGGCTGCACCGGGGAGCTGTTTTTT.

This rearrangement joins TRBV6-4 to TRBJ2-3; 8 bases are a match to TRBD2. CDR3 length equals 15 residues. Germline V lookup: CDR1 MRHNA, CDR2 SNTAGT. The V segment lost 0 bases and the J segment 1 base; nucleotides outside the gene matches: 0. CDR3 in DNA: TGTGCCAGCAGTGACTCTAGCGGGGGCACAGATACGCAGTATTTT. Residues: CASSDSSGGTDTQYF.

This clonotype was seen a few times. This sequence joins TRBV20-1 and TRBJ1-1, with TRBD1 matching 9 bases. The CDR3 has 18 residues. V trimming: 4 bases; J trimming: 1 base; junction bases outside the gene matches: 16. Germline V gives CDR1 DFQATT, CDR2 SNEGSKA (reference sequence). The DNA for the CDR3 is TGCAGTGCTAAAGCTGGGGGGGGACAGGGAGCGGGGAACACTGAAGCTTTCTTT. It translates to CSAKAGGGQGAGNTEAFF.

This clonotype appeared a few times. J is TRBJ1-5 and V is TRBV18, with D perhaps matching TRBD1 (6 bases). In germline, CDR1 is KGHSH, CDR2 LQKENI. The CDR3 is 15 residues long. Between the trimmed V and J ends, which lost 3 bases and 0 bases, there was a span of 9 bases. As DNA, the CDR3 is TGTGCCAGCTCACCGGGGGGCCATAGCAATCAGCCCCAGCATTTT. Translating gives CASSPGGHSNQPQHF.

This clonotype showed up just a few times. The CDR3: CASGQGLEAFF. The CDR3 DNA reads TGTGCCAGCGGGCAGGGGCTTGAAGCTTTCTTT. The chain couples TRBV6-1 to TRBJ1-1, with TRBD1 as a possible D gene (6 bases). Trimming took off 8 bases at V and 7 bases at J, with 11 bases between the two ends. The length of the CDR3 is 11 residues. CDR1 and CDR2 from the germline V gene are MNHNS and SASEGT.

J is TRBJ1-1 and V is TRBV6-1; weak D call: TRBD1 (6 bases). Trimming shortened V by 11 bases and J by 12 bases, and 16 bases separated the two germline ends. Germline CDR1 reads MNHNS; CDR2 reads SASEGT. This CDR3 contains 10 residues. The CDR3 is CAGGGGFTFF. CDR3 DNA sequence: TGTGCCGGGGGGGGCGGGTTTACTTTCTTT.